These T cell receptor beta chains were read from a single sample in a study of blood T cell repertoires in COVID-19. The protocol was immunoSEQ multiplex PCR, while the TCRdb copy is restricted to in-frame clones and leaves out a portion. This table holds a few hundred thousand clones, 70% to 90% found once. The sequenced sample was PBMCs or T cells enriched from blood (not recorded which). The receptors derive from a woman younger than 45 who had recovered from COVID-19. Each CDR3 is given with its conserved first and last residue. The D gene is left open where the match is weak. Clone size is shown for a subset of rows, as once, few, many or a class of expanded clone.

TRBJ1-5 15 . TRBD1 TRBV7-2 CASSLDGTEGQPQHF TGTGCCAGCAGCTTAGATGGGACAGAGGGTCAGCCCCAGCATTTT
TRBJ1-4 14 few TRBD1 TRBV28 CASSHTDRAEKLFF TGTGCCAGCAGCCATACGGACAGGGCCGAAAAACTGTTTTTT
TRBJ1-1 14 . . TRBV18 CASSPEGAGTEAFF TGTGCCAGCTCACCAGAGGGAGCGGGGACTGAAGCTTTCTTT
TRBJ2-7 13 many . TRBV5-1 CASSTSGQGEQYF TGCGCCAGCAGCACCTCAGGCCAGGGCGAGCAGTACTTC
TRBJ1-1 12 once TRBD1 TRBV10-3 CAISQDRVEAFF TGTGCCATCAGCCAGGACAGGGTGGAAGCTTTCTTT
TRBJ2-1 18 . . TRBV7-8 CASSLAGTPLGANNEQFF TGTGCCAGCAGCTTAGCCGGGACTCCTTTGGGAGCAAACAATGAGCAGTTCTTC
TRBJ2-3 18 . TRBD2 TRBV3-1/TRBV3-2 CASSQALLAGGLLDTQYF TGTGCCAGCAGCCAAGCCCTCTTAGCGGGGGGGCTTCTAGATACGCAGTATTTT
TRBJ1-4 15 . . TRBV5-1 CASRQTGGTNEKLFF TGCGCCAGCAGACAGACAGGTGGGACTAATGAAAAACTGTTTTTT
TRBJ1-2 14 . . TRBV25-1 CASSETGREYGYTF TGTGCCAGCAGTGAAACAGGGAGGGAGTATGGCTACACCTTC
TRBJ1-2 14 once . TRBV4-1 CASSRGAGGVGYTF TGCGCCAGCAGCCGAGGAGCGGGGGGCGTTGGCTACACCTTC
TRBJ1-4 11 . . TRBV10-3 CAISAGEKLFF TGTGCCATCAGTGCAGGGGAAAAACTGTTTTTT
TRBJ1-2 17 . . TRBV11-2 CASSLDEGQGWDYGYTF TGTGCCAGCAGCTTAGATGAAGGGCAGGGGTGGGACTATGGCTACACCTTC
TRBJ1-3 14 . . TRBV9 CASSVANSGNTIYF TGTGCCAGCAGCGTAGCAAACTCTGGAAACACCATATATTTT
TRBJ1-4 15 . TRBD1 TRBV6-5 CASSPRTGLNEKLFF TGTGCCAGCAGTCCCCGGACAGGACTTAATGAAAAACTGTTTTTT
TRBJ1-1 13 few . TRBV12-3/TRBV12-4 CASSLGKNTEAFF TGTGCCAGCAGTCTCGGGAAAAACACTGAAGCTTTCTTT
TRBJ2-3 16 . . TRBV7-9 CASSLGTASNTDTQYF TGTGCCAGCAGCTTAGGAACGGCTAGCAACACAGATACGCAGTATTTT
TRBJ2-3 14 . TRBD1 TRBV29-1 CSVLRGQSTDTQYF TGCAGCGTTCTTAGGGGGCAGAGCACAGATACGCAGTATTTT
TRBJ2-1 11 . TRBD2 TRBV28 CASPSGGEQFF TGTGCCAGCCCCTCGGGGGGTGAGCAGTTCTTC
TRBJ1-2 14 . . TRBV28 CASSLSDRRGGYTF TGTGCCAGCAGTTTGTCGGACAGACGGGGTGGCTACACCTTC
TRBJ2-7 15 . . TRBV7-9 CASSPLQTWSYEQYF TGTGCCAGCAGCCCCCTCCAGACTTGGTCCTACGAGCAGTACTTC
TRBJ1-2 15 many . TRBV9 CASSVEGDSNYGYTF TGTGCCAGCAGCGTAGAAGGGGACTCTAACTATGGCTACACCTTC
TRBJ1-4 13 . . TRBV20-1 CSASAVTNEKLFF TGCAGTGCTAGTGCTGTTACTAATGAAAAACTGTTTTTT
TRBJ1-6 12 . . TRBV28 CAEGQGGSPLHF TGTGCAGAGGGGCAGGGAGGTTCACCCCTCCACTTT
TRBJ1-5 15 . TRBD1 TRBV11-2 CASSLGTGRDQPQHF TGTGCCAGCAGCTTAGGGACAGGACGGGATCAGCCCCAGCATTTT
TRBJ2-1 15 . TRBD2 TRBV2 CASSETSGGHNEQFF TGTGCCAGCAGCGAGACTAGCGGAGGCCACAATGAGCAGTTCTTC
TRBJ1-1 15 . . TRBV5-8 CASSLNPESNTEAFF TGTGCCAGCAGCTTGAATCCAGAATCGAACACTGAAGCTTTCTTT
TRBJ1-2 15 . . TRBV6-1 CASSDLVDSEDGYTF TGTGCCAGCAGTGACCTGGTCGACAGTGAGGATGGCTACACCTTC
TRBJ2-7 14 once . TRBV2 CASSDVGAQDDQYF TGTGCCAGCAGTGATGTGGGGGCCCAGGACGATCAGTACTTC
TRBJ2-7 14 . . TRBV7-9 CASSHRGITYEQYF TGTGCCAGCAGCCACCGGGGAATTACCTACGAGCAGTACTTC
TRBJ1-5 15 . TRBD1 TRBV6-5 CASSDGTGFHQPQHF TGTGCCAGCAGCGACGGGACAGGGTTCCATCAGCCCCAGCATTTT
TRBJ2-2 15 few TRBD1 TRBV7-3 CASSSDRVNTGELFF TGTGCCAGCAGCTCAGACAGGGTAAACACCGGGGAGCTGTTTTTT
TRBJ1-3 15 . TRBD1 TRBV7-9 CASSVRDRAGNTIYF TGTGCCAGCAGTGTCCGGGACAGGGCTGGAAACACCATATATTTT
TRBJ1-4 14 once TRBD1 TRBV18 CASSPPGQNEKLFF TGTGCCAGCTCACCACCGGGACAGAATGAAAAACTGTTTTTT
TRBJ2-3 14 . TRBD2 TRBV28 CASSLGGGTDTQYF TGTGCCAGCAGTTTAGGGGGGGGCACAGATACGCAGTATTTT
TRBJ1-2 15 . . TRBV28 CASSLRREGLRGYTF TGTGCCAGCAGTTTACGCAGGGAAGGTCTTCGTGGCTACACCTTC
TRBJ2-2 16 . TRBD1 TRBV13 CASSLTGTGNTGELFF TGTGCCAGCAGCCTTACCGGGACAGGGAACACCGGGGAGCTGTTTTTT
TRBJ1-5 13 . TRBD1 TRBV10-2 CAISEGAGQPQHF TGCGCCATCTCCGAGGGGGCGGGACAGCCCCAGCATTTT
TRBJ2-5 16 . TRBD2 TRBV6-5 CASSYKAGGYQETQYF TGTGCCAGCAGTTACAAGGCGGGGGGTTACCAAGAGACCCAGTACTTC
TRBJ2-7 13 . . TRBV6-1 CASSETDTRGQYF TGTGCCAGCAGTGAAACAGACACCCGTGGGCAGTACTTC
TRBJ1-2 13 . . TRBV6-5 CASSYSTVYDYTF TGTGCCAGCAGTTACTCCACAGTCTATGACTACACCTTC
TRBJ1-5 15 . TRBD1 TRBV28 CATKTVTGGLQPQHF TGTGCCACCAAGACCGTGACAGGGGGCCTTCAGCCCCAGCATTTT
TRBJ2-1 14 . . TRBV4-2 CASSPGSTYNEQFF TGTGCCAGCAGCCCCGGGTCAACCTACAATGAGCAGTTCTTC
TRBJ1-1 13 . . TRBV12-3/TRBV12-4 CASSLRREAGAFF TGTGCCAGCAGTCTCCGCCGGGAAGCCGGGGCTTTCTTT